This T cell receptor (beta chain) is from a study of identifying expanded T cells in peripheral blood. Healthy donors had no documented immune events, such as infections, while sampled. The table lists this clone with a count of one. Its target is not known. Regarding the study as a whole: Variance in clone template counts between approximately 2-week samples significantly increased with total template count across all healthy donors.

Using immunoSEQ multiplex PCR, the repertoire was profiled, and TCRdb retains in-frame clones only, with some absent. The table shows 110,000 or so clones, with roughly nine tenths occurring only once. This sequence originates from a person between 18 and 75 years old in good health. Sequenced sample: blood.

CDR3: CASSQAMGGSGANVLTF. DNA of the CDR3: TGCGCCAGCAGCCAAGCAATGGGGGGCTCTGGGGCCAACGTCCTGACTTTC. The chain carries TRBV4-1 and TRBJ2-6; tentatively, D is TRBD2 (6 bases). Germline CDR1 is MGHRA and CDR2 is YSYEKL. Trimming shortened V by 1 base and J by 0 bases, and 10 bases separated the two germline ends. The CDR3 is 17 residues long.